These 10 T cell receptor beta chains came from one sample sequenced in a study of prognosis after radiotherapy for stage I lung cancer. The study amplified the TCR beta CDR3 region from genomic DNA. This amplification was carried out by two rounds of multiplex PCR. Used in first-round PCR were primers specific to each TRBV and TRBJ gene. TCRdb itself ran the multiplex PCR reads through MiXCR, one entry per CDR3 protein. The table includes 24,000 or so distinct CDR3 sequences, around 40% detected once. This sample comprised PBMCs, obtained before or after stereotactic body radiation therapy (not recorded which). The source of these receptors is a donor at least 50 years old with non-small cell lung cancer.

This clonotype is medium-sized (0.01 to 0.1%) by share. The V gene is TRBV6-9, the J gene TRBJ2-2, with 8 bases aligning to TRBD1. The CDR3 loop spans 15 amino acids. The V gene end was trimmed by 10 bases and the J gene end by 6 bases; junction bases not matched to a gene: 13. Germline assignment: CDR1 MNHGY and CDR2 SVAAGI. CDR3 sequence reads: CANPEDREVPGELFF. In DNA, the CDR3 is TGTGCCAACCCAGAGGACAGGGAAGTTCCCGGGGAGCTGTTTTTT.

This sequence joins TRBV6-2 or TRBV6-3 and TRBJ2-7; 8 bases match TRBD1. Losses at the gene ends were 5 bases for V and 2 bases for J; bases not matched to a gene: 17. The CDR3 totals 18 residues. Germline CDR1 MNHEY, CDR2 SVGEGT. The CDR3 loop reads CASSPLREGTGRTYEQYF. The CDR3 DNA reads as TGTGCCAGCAGTCCACTGAGGGAAGGGACAGGTAGGACCTACGAGCAGTACTTC.

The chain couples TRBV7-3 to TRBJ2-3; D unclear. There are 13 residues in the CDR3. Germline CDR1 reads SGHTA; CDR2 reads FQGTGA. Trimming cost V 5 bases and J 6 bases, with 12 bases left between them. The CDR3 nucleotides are TGTGCCAGCAGCCCCTTGTCCTGGGATACGCAGTATTTT. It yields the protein CASSPLSWDTQYF.

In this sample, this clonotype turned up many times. CDR3 DNA: TGCAGTGCTAGAAGTCCTAGTCCCGAGACCCAGTACTTC. It encodes CSARSPSPETQYF. This chain links TRBV20-1 with TRBJ2-5; D not certain. The CDR3 runs 13 residues. CDR1 and CDR2 from the germline V gene are DFQATT and SNEGSKA (reference sequence). V dropped 2 bases and J dropped 5 bases, with 12 bases sitting between them.

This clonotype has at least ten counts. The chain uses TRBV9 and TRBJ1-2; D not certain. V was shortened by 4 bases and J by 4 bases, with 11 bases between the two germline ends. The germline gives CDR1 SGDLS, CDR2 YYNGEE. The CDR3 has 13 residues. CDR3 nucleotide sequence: TGTGCCAGCAGCACGGGGAGGGCCTATGGCTACACCTTC. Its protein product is CASSTGRAYGYTF.

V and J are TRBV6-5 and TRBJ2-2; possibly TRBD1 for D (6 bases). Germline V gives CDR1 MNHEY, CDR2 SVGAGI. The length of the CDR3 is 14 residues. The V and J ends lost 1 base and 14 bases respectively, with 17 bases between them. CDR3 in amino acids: CASSYYRATGYLFF. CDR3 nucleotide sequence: TGTGCCAGCAGTTACTACAGGGCCACCGGGTATCTGTTTTTT.

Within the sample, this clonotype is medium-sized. CDR3 residues: CASSLAQGGHYGYTF. The CDR3 DNA is TGCGCCAGCAGCTTGGCTCAGGGCGGGCACTATGGCTACACCTTC. This chain joins TRBV5-1 and TRBJ1-2, with TRBD1 as a possible D gene (5 bases). CDR3 size: 15 residues. In germline, CDR1 is SGHRS, CDR2 YFSETQ. Trimming stripped 0 bases from V and 3 bases from J, with 12 bases between.

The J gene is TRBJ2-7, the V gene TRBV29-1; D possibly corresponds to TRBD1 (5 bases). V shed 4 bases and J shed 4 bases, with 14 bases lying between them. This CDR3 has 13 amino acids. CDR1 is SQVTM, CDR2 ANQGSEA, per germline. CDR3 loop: CSVARDRVYEQYF. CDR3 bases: TGCAGCGTTGCCAGGGATCGGGTGTACGAGCAGTACTTC.

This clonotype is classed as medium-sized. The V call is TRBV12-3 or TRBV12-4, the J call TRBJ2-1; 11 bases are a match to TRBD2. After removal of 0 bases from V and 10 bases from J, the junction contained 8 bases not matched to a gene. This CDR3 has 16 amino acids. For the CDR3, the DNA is TGTGCCAGCAGTTTAGCGCGGCGGCTAGCGGGAGGAGAGCAGTTCTTC. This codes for CASSLARRLAGGEQFF.

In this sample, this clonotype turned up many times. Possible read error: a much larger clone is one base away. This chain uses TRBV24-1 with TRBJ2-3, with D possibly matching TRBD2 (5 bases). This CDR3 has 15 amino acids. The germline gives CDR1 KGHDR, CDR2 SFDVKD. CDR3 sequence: CATSHRGSSTDAQYF. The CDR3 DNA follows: TGTGCCACCAGCCATCGGGGATCTAGCACAGATGCGCAGTATTTT.